This T cell receptor beta chain was observed in a study of Graves' ophthalmopathy and Graves' hyperthyroidism (dated by TCRdb to between 2017 and 2018). In the study overall: Peripheral blood samples were taken at the time of initial diagnosis, before any treatment was given. The study used signatures of the TCR beta repertoire to tell Graves' ophthalmopathy apart from Graves' hyperthyroidism and to predict which patients would progress to ophthalmopathy. In total, 135 blood samples were TCR-sequenced: fewer than 50 ophthalmopathy, some 75 hyperthyroidism and approximately 17 hyperthyroidism-to-ophthalmopathy patients. To explore V-J signatures that distinguish ophthalmopathy from hyperthyroidism, a discovery set of around 100 patients was enrolled, made up of 40 to 45 with ophthalmopathy and 55 to 65 with stable hyperthyroidism. An independent validation cohort was composed of approximately 19 hyperthyroidism patients and some 16 patients who later progressed from hyperthyroidism to ophthalmopathy. In roughly six hyperthyroidism patients, the T-cell repertoires found in thyroid tissue were compared with those found in blood. Once sampling was done, hyperthyroidism patients were given methimazole at a starting dose of 30 mg daily, while ophthalmopathy patients were given high-dose intravenous methylprednisolone.

Its CDR3 holds 17 amino acids, cysteine through phenylalanine. The retained sequence is limited to the CDR3, 51 bases, with the frame set at the first base. V loses 1 base of germline sequence and J loses 4 bases, and the interval between the two ends is 17 bases. Per the germline V gene, SGHDT is the CDR1 and YYEEEE is the CDR2. Beyond this particular receptor, the publication reports: No statistical method was used to set the sample size in advance, and the investigators knew which group each participant was assigned to. Ophthalmopathy was separated from stable hyperthyroidism by the 13-signature model with 87.88% sensitivity and around 81% specificity in cross-validation and with 80%/75% in the test set. In validation, the model predicted ophthalmopathy progression with roughly 68% sensitivity and around 72% specificity; 12 predicted patients were CT-confirmed with GO in a median of approximately 6.5 months. Most expanded thyroid clonotypes with frequency above 0.001 were also detected in blood, suggesting blood repertoires may reflect the thyroid immune response.

For repertoire sequencing, the TCR beta CDR3 regions were amplified from RNA transcripts. The first round of RT-PCR was done with HTBI primers and the Qiagen OneStep RT-PCR kit, and was followed by a second round of multiplex PCR, then size selection and purification. Libraries were sequenced on an Illumina HiSeq2000 using paired-end 100 bp reads. In the original analysis: SOAPnuke was used to process the reads, throwing out any read that had adapters, had uncalled bases, had a mean Phred below 15, or lacked an exact constant-primer or identifier match. High-quality paired reads were merged with COPE v1.2.5. Clonotypes were defined as unique nucleotide sequences and were aligned to IMGT TRB V, D and J references using MiTCR v1.1. Analysis was restricted to V-J combinations with a frequency above 0.0001, which covered roughly 99% of repertoires. A TCR clonal expansion and chaos score per V-J combination was defined as the ratio of F50 clonal expansion to chaos observed in the TCRdist matrix. Welch's t-statistics and random forest were used to reduce features to about a dozen V-J combinations, which were fed into a naive Bayes classifier. The Morisita-Horn index was used to measure how similar the thyroid and blood repertoires were. TCRdb's own reprocessing of the public reads used fastp at Q25 and MiXCR and kept productive beta chains. A single entry per CDR3 protein holds the most common genes and DNA from its merged rows. TCRdb's processing, not the study's, gives the V and J calls here. This sample gives hundreds of thousands of distinct CDR3 sequences in total; around 45% of them show up just once. Less than 60% of the sample belongs to the ten largest clones.

For this clonotype: Its antigen is unknown. No base qualities exist here, and no much larger clone lies one base off it.

The ophthalmopathy patients had moderately to severely active disease, with a Clinical Activity Score of 3 or higher, a NOSPECS grade of 4 or higher, and a disease duration of less than 3 months. Patients with other autoimmune diseases, uncontrolled infections, pregnancy or lactation were excluded. Clinical symptoms, serum thyroxine, TRAb, thyroid ultrasound and orbital computed tomography formed the basis of the diagnosis. Using Ficoll-Paque density gradient centrifugation, PBMCs were isolated from 8.5 to 10 ml of fresh peripheral blood. Trizol reagent was used to extract the total RNA, and its quality was then checked on an Agilent 2100 Bioanalyzer.

Recombination joined TRBV5-6 with TRBJ2-2; a weak D assignment points to TRBD1 (5 bases agree). The sequenced material came from peripheral blood. The receptor's source is an adult man with Graves' ophthalmopathy. The DNA sequence is TGTGCCAGCAGCTTGCTACAGGTGAACCTGATCACCGGGGAGCTGTTTTTT. It translates to CASSLLQVNLITGELFF.